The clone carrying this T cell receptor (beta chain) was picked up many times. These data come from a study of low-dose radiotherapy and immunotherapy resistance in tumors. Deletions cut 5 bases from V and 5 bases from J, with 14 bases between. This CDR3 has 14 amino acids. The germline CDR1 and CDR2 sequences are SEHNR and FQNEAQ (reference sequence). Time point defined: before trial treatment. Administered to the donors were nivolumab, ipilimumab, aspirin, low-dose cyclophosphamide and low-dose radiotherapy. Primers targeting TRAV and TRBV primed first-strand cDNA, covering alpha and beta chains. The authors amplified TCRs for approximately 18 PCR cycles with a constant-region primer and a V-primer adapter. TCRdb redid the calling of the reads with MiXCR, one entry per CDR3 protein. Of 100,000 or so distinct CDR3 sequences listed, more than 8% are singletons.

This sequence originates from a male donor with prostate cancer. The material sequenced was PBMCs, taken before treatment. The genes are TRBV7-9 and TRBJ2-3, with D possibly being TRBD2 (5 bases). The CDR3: CASSAVRDRDTQYF. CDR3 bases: TGTGCCAGCAGCGCGGTACGGGATCGAGATACGCAGTATTTT.